This T cell receptor beta chain came from a study of beta chain features in type 1 diabetes. The whole isolated RNA underwent reverse transcription, so sequencing captured expressed TCRB transcripts. The table came from immunoSEQ multiplex PCR; TCRdb's copy has only in-frame clones and leaves some out. The data contain a few hundred thousand clones, approximately 13% of them seen just once; the ten biggest clones take up less than 0.04%. A word on this clone: The antigen remains unidentified.

Study-level results: A pattern of fewer insertions and more deletions at VDJ junctions was seen in type 1 diabetes patients.

V gave up 2 bases and J gave up 11 bases, with 12 bases separating them. This CDR3 is built from 12 residues. Per germline, CDR1 LGHNT and CDR2 FRNRAP. What was sequenced was naive CD4+ T cells from blood. The chain recombines TRBV12-5 with TRBJ1-1; D remains ambiguous. The receptor comes from a man between 25 and 39 years old in good health. The DNA of the CDR3 is TGTGCTAGTGGTTTGAAGCCAGGCCCGGCTTTCTTT. Encoded protein: CASGLKPGPAFF.